The clone carrying this T cell receptor beta chain was detected ten times or more. The CDR3 is made up of 14 amino acids. CDR1 is MGHRA and CDR2 is YSYEKL in the germline V gene. V dropped 2 bases and J dropped 0 bases, with 8 bases sitting between them. This specimen comes from a study of molecular identifiers for immune sequencing clone quantification. TCRdb independently ran MiXCR on the PCR reads; one entry per CDR3 protein. The sample contains about 630,000 distinct CDR3 sequences, roughly 23% of which appear only once. The receptor comes from a human donor in good health. Some libraries in this study had Jurkat cell RNA spiked in. Sequencing used naive CD8+ T cells from blood, with Jurkat cell RNA spiked in. This sample's subset: FACS-sorted CD8+CD4-CCR7+CD45RA+ naive T cells. J is TRBJ2-7 and V is TRBV4-1, with D possibly TRBD1 on 5 matching bases. In DNA, the CDR3 is TGCGCCAGCAGCCAACCAGGGAACTCCTACGAGCAGTACTTC. This sequence encodes CASSQPGNSYEQYF.